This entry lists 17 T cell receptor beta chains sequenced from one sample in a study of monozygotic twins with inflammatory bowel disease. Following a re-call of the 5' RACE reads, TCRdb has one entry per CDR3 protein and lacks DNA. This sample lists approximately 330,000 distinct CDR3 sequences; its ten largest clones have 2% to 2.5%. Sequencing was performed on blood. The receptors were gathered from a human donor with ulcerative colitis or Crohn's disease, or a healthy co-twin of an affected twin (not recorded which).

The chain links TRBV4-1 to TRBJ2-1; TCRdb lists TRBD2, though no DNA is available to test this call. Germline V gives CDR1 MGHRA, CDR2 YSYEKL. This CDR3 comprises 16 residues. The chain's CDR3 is CASSPLADSSYNEQFF.

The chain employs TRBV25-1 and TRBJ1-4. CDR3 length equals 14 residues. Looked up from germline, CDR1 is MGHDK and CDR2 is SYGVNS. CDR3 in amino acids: CASSEQSRGEKLFF.

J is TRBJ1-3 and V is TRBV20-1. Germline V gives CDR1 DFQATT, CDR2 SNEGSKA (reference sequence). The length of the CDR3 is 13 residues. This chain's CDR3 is CSARDPSGNTIYF.

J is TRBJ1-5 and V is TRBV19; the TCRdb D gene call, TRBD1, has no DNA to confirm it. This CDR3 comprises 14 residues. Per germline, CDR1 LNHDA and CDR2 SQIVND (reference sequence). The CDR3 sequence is CASILTGGNQPQHF.

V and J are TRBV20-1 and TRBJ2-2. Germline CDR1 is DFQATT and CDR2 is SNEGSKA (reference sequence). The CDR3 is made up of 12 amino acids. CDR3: CSAIENTGELFF.

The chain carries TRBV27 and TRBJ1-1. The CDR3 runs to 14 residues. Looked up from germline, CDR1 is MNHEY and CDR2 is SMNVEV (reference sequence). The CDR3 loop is CASHAVGLNTEAFF.

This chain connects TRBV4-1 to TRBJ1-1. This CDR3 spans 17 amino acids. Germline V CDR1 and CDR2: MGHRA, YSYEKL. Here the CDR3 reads CASSHPRVGGVNTEAFF.

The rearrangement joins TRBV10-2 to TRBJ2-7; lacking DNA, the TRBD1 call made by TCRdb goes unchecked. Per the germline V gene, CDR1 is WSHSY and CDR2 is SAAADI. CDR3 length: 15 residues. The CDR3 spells CASSVDRDNSYEQYF.

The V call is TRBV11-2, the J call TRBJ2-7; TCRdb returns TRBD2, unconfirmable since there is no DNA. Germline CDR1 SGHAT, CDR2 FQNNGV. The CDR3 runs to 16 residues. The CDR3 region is CARSNKLGTHSYEQYF.

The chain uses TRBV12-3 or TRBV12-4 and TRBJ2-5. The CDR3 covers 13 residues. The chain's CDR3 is CASSLRLQETQYF.

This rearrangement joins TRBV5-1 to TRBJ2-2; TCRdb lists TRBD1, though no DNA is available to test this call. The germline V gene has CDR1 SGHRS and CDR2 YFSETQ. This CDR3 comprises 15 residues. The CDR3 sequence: CASSPTPGFAGELFF.

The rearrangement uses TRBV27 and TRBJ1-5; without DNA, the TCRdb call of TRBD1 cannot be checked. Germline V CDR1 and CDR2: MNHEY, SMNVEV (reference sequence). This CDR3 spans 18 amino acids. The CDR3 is CASSLFHGTGADHQPQHF.

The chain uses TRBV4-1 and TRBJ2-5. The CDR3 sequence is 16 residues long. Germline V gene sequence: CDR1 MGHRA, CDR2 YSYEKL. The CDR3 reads CASSQDRSSNQETQYF.

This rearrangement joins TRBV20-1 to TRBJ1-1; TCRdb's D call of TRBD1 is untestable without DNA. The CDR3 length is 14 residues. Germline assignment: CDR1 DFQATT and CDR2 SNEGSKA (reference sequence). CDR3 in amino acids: CSAPKGAVTHEAFF.

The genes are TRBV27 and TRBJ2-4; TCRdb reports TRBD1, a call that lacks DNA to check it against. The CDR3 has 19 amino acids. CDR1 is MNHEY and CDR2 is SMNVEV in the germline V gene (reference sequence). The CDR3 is CASSPEGRFPELAKNIQYF.

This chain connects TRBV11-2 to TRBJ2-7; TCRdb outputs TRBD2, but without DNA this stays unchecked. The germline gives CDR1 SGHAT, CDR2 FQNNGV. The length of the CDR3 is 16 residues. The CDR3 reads CASSSGTSGGLYEQYF.

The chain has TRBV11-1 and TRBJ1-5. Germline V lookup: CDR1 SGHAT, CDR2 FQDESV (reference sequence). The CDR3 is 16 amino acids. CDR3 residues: CASSFGGPKSNQPQHF.